This passage covers 23 T cell receptor beta chains from one sample sequenced in a study of PD-1 blockade in classical Hodgkin lymphoma. Time point meaning: cycle 4 day 1 (C4D1), after five to seven weeks of nivolumab. Relapse after autologous stem cell transplantation occurred in every patient, and brentuximab vedotin exposure varied. TCRdb's table, derived via immunoSEQ multiplex PCR, lists solely in-frame clones and lacks some. The sample lists tens of thousands of clones, approximately 77% seen once, with 22% in the top ten. The input for sequencing was peripheral blood mononuclear cells (PBMCs), taken before the fourth cycle of nivolumab. The source of these receptors is a human donor with classical Hodgkin lymphoma.

This clone qualifies as medium-sized. This rearrangement joins TRBV4-2 to TRBJ2-2; D gene uncertain. Deletions cut 1 base from V and 6 bases from J, with 3 bases between. The CDR3 consists of 12 residues. Germline V CDR1 and CDR2: LGHNA, YNFKEQ. This CDR3 reads CASSQGPGELFF. CDR3 nucleotide sequence: TGTGCCAGCAGCCAAGGTCCCGGGGAGCTGTTTTTT.

This chain joins TRBV18 and TRBJ2-1; D call uncertain. Between the trimmed V and J ends, which lost 3 bases and 8 bases, there was a span of 17 bases. The CDR3 extends over 15 amino acids. Per germline, CDR1 KGHSH and CDR2 LQKENI. The CDR3 here is CASSPVLIGADEQFF. In DNA, the CDR3 is TGTGCCAGCTCACCCGTGCTGATAGGTGCCGATGAGCAGTTCTTC.

The chain carries TRBV7-8 and TRBJ1-2; 9 positions agree with TRBD1. This CDR3 spans 15 amino acids. Germline V lookup: CDR1 SGHVS, CDR2 FQNEAQ. V shed 4 bases, J shed 6 bases, and the junction held 9 bases outside the gene matches. CDR3 bases: TGTGCCAGCAGCTCGAACAGGGGGCTTAGTCATGGCTACACCTTC. Protein sequence: CASSSNRGLSHGYTF.

The table lists this clone with a few counts. The J gene is TRBJ1-1, the V gene TRBV10-3, with 7 nucleotides matching TRBD1. Unmatched junction bases numbered 8, after V lost 0 bases and J lost 1 base. Germline V gene lookup returns CDR1 ENHRY and CDR2 SYGVKD. The CDR3 loop spans 17 amino acids. The CDR3 sequence: CAISESRGQRWNTEAFF. CDR3 coding DNA: TGTGCCATCAGTGAGTCGAGGGGGCAGAGGTGGAACACTGAAGCTTTCTTT.

CDR3 in amino acids: CASSESLTGTNEQFF. In DNA form, the CDR3 reads TGTGCCAGCAGTGAATCTCTGACAGGGACGAATGAGCAGTTCTTC. The V gene is TRBV2, the J gene TRBJ2-1, with 7 nucleotides matching TRBD1. Germline V gene data show CDR1 as SNHLY and CDR2 as FYNNEI. Trimming took 2 bases from V and 7 from J; bases not matched to a gene: 8. The CDR3 length is 15 residues.

The V gene is TRBV19, the J gene TRBJ1-2; D not certain. The V end lost 2 bases, the J end lost 4 bases, and 20 bases lay between the germline ends. Germline-derived CDR1 and CDR2 are LNHDA and SQIVND (reference sequence). The CDR3 totals 17 residues. The CDR3 region has the DNA TGTGCCAGTAGTATAAGCCCAGATGGACGACTTCGCTATGGCTACACCTTC. Encoded protein: CASSISPDGRLRYGYTF.

J is TRBJ2-1 and V is TRBV18; D is possibly TRBD1 (5 bases). The CDR3 totals 14 residues. V lost 2 bases to trimming and J lost 5 bases, with 10 bases between them. The germline CDR1 and CDR2 sequences are KGHSH and LQKENI. The CDR3 here is CASSPRGGDNEQFF. CDR3 sequence (DNA): TGTGCCAGCTCACCAAGGGGTGGGGACAATGAGCAGTTCTTC.

This rearrangement joins TRBV30 to TRBJ1-6; D is undetermined. The ends were cut back, 2 bases at V and 9 bases at J, with 11 bases in the middle. Germline V gene sequence: CDR1 GTSNPN, CDR2 SVGIG (reference sequence). The CDR3 totals 13 residues. CDR3 in DNA: TGTGCCTGGAGTCCAATAGGCAGTTCACCCCTCCACTTT. This codes for CAWSPIGSSPLHF.

This chain links TRBV7-2 with TRBJ2-1; 8 bases map to TRBD2. Per germline, CDR1 SGHTA and CDR2 FQGNSA. The CDR3 is 15 residues long. Germline trimming cut 3 bases from V and 4 bases from J; bases unmatched to any gene: 5. Here the CDR3 reads CASSLGLGPYNEQFF. CDR3 DNA sequence: TGTGCCAGCAGCTTGGGACTAGGCCCGTACAATGAGCAGTTCTTC.

Here the CDR3 DNA reads TGTGCCAGCAGTGCGACAAGGGCTCGGGAGCTGTTTTTT. Protein: CASSATRARELFF. This sequence joins TRBV2 and TRBJ2-2; unclear D gene. The V and J ends lost 4 bases and 9 bases respectively, with 12 bases between them. Germline CDR1 reads SNHLY; CDR2 reads FYNNEI. The CDR3 totals 13 residues.

The rearrangement joins TRBV7-6 to TRBJ2-4; the match to TRBD1 covers 9 bases. The CDR3 is made up of 16 amino acids. J gave up 1 base and V 4 bases, and 5 bases lay outside the gene matches. Per germline, CDR1 SGHVS and CDR2 FNYEAQ. In nucleotides, the CDR3 is TGTGCCAGCAGCTCGGGGGACAGGGACGCCAAAAACATTCAGTACTTC. It is translated as CASSSGDRDAKNIQYF.

The CDR3 coding sequence is TGTGCCAGCAGCCTAGACAGGGGGACTAACACTGAAGCTTTCTTT. It specifies CASSLDRGTNTEAFF. This chain connects TRBV5-4 to TRBJ1-1; 9 positions match TRBD1. Germline CDR1 and CDR2: SGHNT and YYREEE (reference sequence). The CDR3 is 15 amino acids. Trimming at V came to 4 bases and at J to 2 bases, leaving 6 bases not matched to a gene.

V gene TRBV11-2 combines with J gene TRBJ2-1; tentative D call: TRBD1 (6 bases). The CDR3 sequence is 15 residues long. The germline CDR1 and CDR2 sequences are SGHAT and FQNNGV. With 4 bases removed from V and 0 bases from J, the gap between germline ends came to 10 bases. CDR3 loop: CASSYDRSSYNEQFF. Here the CDR3 DNA reads TGTGCCAGCAGCTATGACAGGAGCTCCTACAATGAGCAGTTCTTC.

The chain joins TRBV4-1 to TRBJ2-3, with 13 bases identical to TRBD2. V gave up 1 base and J gave up 8 bases; unmatched junction bases: 3. The CDR3 contains 15 residues. Germline CDR1 is MGHRA and CDR2 is YSYEKL. The CDR3 sequence: CASSQGTSGSGTQYF. CDR3 nucleotides: TGCGCCAGCAGCCAAGGGACTAGCGGGAGCGGTACGCAGTATTTT.

V is TRBV7-2 and J is TRBJ1-4; 8 bases fit TRBD1. CDR1 is SGHTA and CDR2 is FQGNSA in the germline V gene. CDR3 length equals 15 residues. The ends lost 2 bases at V and 8 bases at J; junction bases unmatched: 7. The CDR3 region is CASSLQGASGEKLFF. CDR3 nucleotides: TGTGCCAGCAGCTTACAGGGGGCCTCTGGGGAAAAACTGTTTTTT.

V and J are TRBV11-2 and TRBJ2-1, with 8 bases aligning to TRBD1. CDR1 SGHAT and CDR2 FQNNGV come from the germline V gene. V was pared by 1 base and J by 15 bases, with 20 bases of the junction left unmatched. CDR3 length equals 17 residues. CDR3 sequence (DNA): TGTGCCAGCAGCTTAGGGGTGAGGGACAGGAGCGTAATAAAGCGGTTCTTC. It codes for CASSLGVRDRSVIKRFF.

The genes are TRBV19 and TRBJ1-3, with D uncertain. The CDR3 has 14 amino acids. In germline, CDR1 is LNHDA, CDR2 SQIVND (reference sequence). Trimming cost V 5 bases and J 0 bases, with 8 bases left between them. Here the CDR3 DNA reads TGTGCCAGTAGTCTTCCAGTCTCTGGAAACACCATATATTTT. It encodes CASSLPVSGNTIYF.

The chain is built from TRBV2 and TRBJ2-1; no clear D. This CDR3 is built from 16 residues. Germline CDR1 and CDR2: SNHLY and FYNNEI. V lost 1 base and J lost 3, with 13 bases in between. The chain's CDR3 is CASSEGTFVVYNEQFF. The CDR3 coding sequence is TGTGCCAGCAGTGAAGGGACCTTTGTTGTCTACAATGAGCAGTTCTTC.

There are a few counts of this clone. The chain recombines TRBV4-2 with TRBJ1-1, with unresolved D. Germline V CDR1 and CDR2: LGHNA, YNFKEQ. The CDR3 runs 15 residues. V was cut by 1 base and J by 0 bases, with 9 bases left in between. Here the CDR3 reads CASSQVEGLNTEAFF. DNA of the CDR3: TGTGCCAGCAGCCAAGTAGAAGGGCTGAACACTGAAGCTTTCTTT.

V is TRBV19 and J is TRBJ1-5; a possible D gene is TRBD1 (6 bases). The CDR3 contains 17 residues. V dropped 7 bases and J dropped 5 bases, with 24 bases sitting between them. Germline V gene sequence: CDR1 LNHDA, CDR2 SQIVND (reference sequence). This CDR3 is CASTRTGDNARDQPQHF. CDR3 DNA: TGTGCCAGTACCCGGACCGGGGACAATGCAAGAGATCAGCCCCAGCATTTT.

In its sample, this clone was seen a few times. Given a much more abundant clone one base away, this may be a read error. The same CDR3 arises from other DNA sequences in this sample as well. The chain uses TRBV10-1 and TRBJ2-5, with D perhaps assigned TRBD1 or TRBD2 (6 bases each). V was cut by 0 bases and J by 5 bases, with 7 bases left in between. There are 13 residues in the CDR3. From germline, CDR1 is WNHNN and CDR2 SYGVQD (reference sequence). The CDR3 bases are TGCGCCAGCAGTGAGTCAGGGGGGGAGACCCAGTACTTC. This gives the protein CASSESGGETQYF.

CDR3 loop: CASSDTSGRARNEQFF. CDR3 DNA: TGTGCCAGCAGTGACACTAGCGGGAGGGCCCGCAATGAGCAGTTCTTC. V usage is TRBV2 and J usage is TRBJ2-1, with TRBD2 matching 13 bases. With V trimmed by 3 bases and J by 6 bases, 5 bases remained unmatched. The CDR3 has 16 amino acids. CDR1 and CDR2 from the germline V gene are SNHLY and FYNNEI.

This rearrangement joins TRBV25-1 to TRBJ2-7; TRBD2 aligns across 8 bases. The CDR3 has 11 amino acids. Per the germline V gene, CDR1 is MGHDK and CDR2 is SYGVNS. The V gene end was trimmed by 10 bases and the J gene end by 6 bases; junction bases not matched to a gene: 5. The CDR3 loop is CATRTSSEQYF. In DNA, the CDR3 is TGTGCCACCAGGACTAGCTCCGAGCAGTACTTC.